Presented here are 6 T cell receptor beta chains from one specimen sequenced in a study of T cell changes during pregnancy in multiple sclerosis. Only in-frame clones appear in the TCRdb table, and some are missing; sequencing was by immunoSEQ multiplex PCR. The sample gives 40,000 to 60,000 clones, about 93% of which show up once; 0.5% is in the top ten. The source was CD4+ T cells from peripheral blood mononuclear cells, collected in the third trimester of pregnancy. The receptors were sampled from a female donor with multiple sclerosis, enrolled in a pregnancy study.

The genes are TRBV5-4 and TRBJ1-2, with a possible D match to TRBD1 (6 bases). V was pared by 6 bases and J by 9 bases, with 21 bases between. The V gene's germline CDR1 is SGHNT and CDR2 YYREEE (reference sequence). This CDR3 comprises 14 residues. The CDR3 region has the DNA TGTGCCAGCAACAGGGACCTGGAGCCGGGCCGCTACACCTTC. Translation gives CASNRDLEPGRYTF.

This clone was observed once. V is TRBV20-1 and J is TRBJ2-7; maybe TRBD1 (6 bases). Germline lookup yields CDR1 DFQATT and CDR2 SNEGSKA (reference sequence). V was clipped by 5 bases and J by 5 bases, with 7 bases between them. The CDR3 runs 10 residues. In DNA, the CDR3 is TGCAGTGCTGGGACAAACGAGCAGTACTTC. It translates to CSAGTNEQYF.

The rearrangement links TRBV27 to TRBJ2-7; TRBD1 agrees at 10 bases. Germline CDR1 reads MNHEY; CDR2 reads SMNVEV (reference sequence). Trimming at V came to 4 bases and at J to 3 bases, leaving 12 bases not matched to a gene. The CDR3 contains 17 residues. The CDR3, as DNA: TGTGCCAGCAGTTCGCTCTACCCGGGACAGGGGAGCTACGAGCAGTACTTC. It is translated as CASSSLYPGQGSYEQYF.

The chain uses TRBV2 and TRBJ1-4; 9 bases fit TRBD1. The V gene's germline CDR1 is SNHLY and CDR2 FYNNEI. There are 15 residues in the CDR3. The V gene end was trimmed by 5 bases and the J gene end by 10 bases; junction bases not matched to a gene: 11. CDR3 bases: TGTGCCAGCAGTCCACCGGGACAGGGAGGACGAAAACTGTTTTTT. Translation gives CASSPPGQGGRKLFF. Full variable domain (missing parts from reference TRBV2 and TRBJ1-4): EPEVTQTPSHQVTQMGQEVILRCVPISNHLYFYWYRQILGQKVEFLVSFYNNEISEKSEIFDDQFSVERPDGSNFTLKIRSTKLEDSAMYFCASSPPGQGGRKLFFGSGTQLSVL.

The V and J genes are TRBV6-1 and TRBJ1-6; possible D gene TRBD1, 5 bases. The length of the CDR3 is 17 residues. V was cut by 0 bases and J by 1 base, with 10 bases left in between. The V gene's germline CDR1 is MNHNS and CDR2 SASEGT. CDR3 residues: CASSEAVGGSYNSPLHF. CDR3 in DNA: TGTGCCAGCAGTGAAGCGGTGGGGGGGTCCTATAATTCACCCCTCCACTTT.

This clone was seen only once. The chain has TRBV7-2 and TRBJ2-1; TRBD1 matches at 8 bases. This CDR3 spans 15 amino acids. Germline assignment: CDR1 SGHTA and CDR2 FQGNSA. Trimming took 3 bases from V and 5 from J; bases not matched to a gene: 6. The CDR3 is CASSLPGQENNEQFF. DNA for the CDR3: TGTGCCAGCAGCTTGCCGGGACAGGAAAACAATGAGCAGTTCTTC.